These 29 T cell receptor beta chains came from one sample sequenced in a study of blood T cells in healthy people across ages. Sample-barcoded 5' priming and a J-beta primer mix drove a second PCR of about 6 to 12 cycles. TCRdb itself ran the 5' RACE reads through MiXCR, one entry per CDR3 protein. The top ten clones hold 10% to 13% of a sample with some 930,000 distinct CDR3 sequences, about 28% of them seen once. These same data were also listed under a study on T cells of mothers and their children.

Sequenced material: blood. The receptors derive from a woman in her thirties or forties in good health.

This clonotype came up many times. The chain uses TRBV20-1 and TRBJ2-1; D unresolved. The germline V and J ends were trimmed by 8 bases and 7 bases, with 21 bases remaining between them. CDR3 length equals 14 residues. Germline V gives CDR1 DFQATT, CDR2 SNEGSKA (reference sequence). The CDR3 DNA sequence: TGCAGTCTACCTAAGCCAGTTGGACGGAATGAGCAGTTCTTC. This gives the protein CSLPKPVGRNEQFF.

This clonotype was picked up many times. The chain's CDR3 is CASSPGAPYEQYF. The CDR3 DNA reads TGTGCCAGCAGCCCGGGAGCCCCCTACGAGCAGTACTTC. The J gene is TRBJ2-7, the V gene TRBV5-5; a weak D match, TRBD2 (6 bases). This CDR3 contains 13 residues. In germline, CDR1 is SGHKS, CDR2 YYEKEE (reference sequence). Trimming cost V 4 bases and J 2 bases, with 10 bases left between them.

V and J are TRBV2 and TRBJ1-1; TRBD1 matches 10 bases. Per germline, CDR1 SNHLY and CDR2 FYNNEI. The length of the CDR3 is 13 residues. V lost 8 bases and J lost 6; bases outside the gene matches: 6. CDR3 region: CASGGQGLAEAFF. As DNA, the CDR3 is TGTGCCAGCGGGGGACAGGGGTTAGCTGAAGCTTTCTTT.

The chain carries TRBV12-3 or TRBV12-4 and TRBJ1-1; 9 nucleotides match TRBD1. The CDR3 runs to 14 residues. V lost 6 bases, J lost 4 bases, and 6 bases stayed unmatched. The CDR3 reads CASSKQGACTEAFF. For the CDR3, the DNA is TGTGCCAGCAGCAAACAGGGGGCTTGCACTGAAGCTTTCTTT.

CDR3: CASSSGTSGYTF. Written as DNA, the CDR3 is TGTGCCAGCAGTTCCGGGACATCGGGCTACACCTTC. V and J are TRBV12-3 or TRBV12-4 and TRBJ1-2, with D perhaps matching TRBD1 (6 bases). The CDR3 loop spans 12 amino acids. V dropped 4 bases and J dropped 8 bases, with 11 bases sitting between them.

The chain links TRBV7-2 to TRBJ2-4, with 11 bases matching TRBD2. The CDR3 runs 17 residues. CDR1 SGHTA and CDR2 FQGNSA come from the germline V gene. J lost 2 bases, V lost 5 bases, and 8 bases had no gene match. CDR3 nucleotides: TGTGCCAGCAGCGTTAGGGCTAGCGGGGGGACCAAAAACATTCAGTACTTC. Its protein product is CASSVRASGGTKNIQYF.

The J gene is TRBJ2-7, the V gene TRBV6-2 or TRBV6-3, with a tentative D call TRBD1 (5 bases). V gave up 2 bases and J gave up 0 bases, with 8 bases separating them. The germline CDR1 and CDR2 sequences are MNHEY and SVGEGT. CDR3 length: 14 residues. The CDR3 region is CASSYPGHSYEQYF. For the CDR3, the DNA is TGTGCCAGCAGTTACCCCGGACACTCCTACGAGCAGTACTTC.

The chain uses TRBV2 and TRBJ2-1; 9 nucleotides match TRBD2. CDR3 size: 16 residues. Germline-derived CDR1 and CDR2 are SNHLY and FYNNEI. V gave up 6 bases and J gave up 9 bases; unmatched junction bases: 15. The CDR3 DNA reads as TGTGCCAGCAGGAGGAGGGGAGCGGGGGGCACCAGTGAGCAGTTCTTC. Its protein product is CASRRRGAGGTSEQFF.

The V gene is TRBV11-2, the J gene TRBJ2-7; 11 nucleotides match TRBD1. Per the germline V gene, CDR1 is SGHAT and CDR2 is FQNNGV. The trim removed 4 bases at V and 12 bases at J, leaving 14 bases unmatched. The CDR3 loop spans 15 amino acids. The CDR3 protein is CASSYLGGQGALSYF. The CDR3 DNA reads as TGTGCCAGCAGCTATCTTGGAGGACAGGGGGCGCTTTCGTACTTC. The variable domain in full, completed from reference TRBV11-2 and TRBJ2-7, reads EAGVAQSPRYKIIEKRQSVAFWCNPISGHATLYWYQQILGQGPKLLIQFQNNGVVDDSQLPKDRFSAERLKGVDSTLKIQPAKLEDSAVYLCASSYLGGQGALSYFGPGTRLTVT.

This clonotype was found many times. This chain connects TRBV12-3 or TRBV12-4 to TRBJ2-1; D unclear. CDR3 length: 16 amino acids. V was cut by 5 bases and J by 0 bases, with 14 bases left in between. DNA for the CDR3: TGTGCCAGCAGTCCTTTAAGCAGGAGCTCCTACAATGAGCAGTTCTTC. Protein sequence: CASSPLSRSSYNEQFF.

This clonotype was counted at least ten times. This chain connects TRBV18 to TRBJ1-2, with a possible D match to TRBD1 (5 bases). The CDR3 extends over 13 amino acids. Germline V gives CDR1 KGHSH, CDR2 LQKENI. V dropped 2 bases and J dropped 6 bases, with 10 bases sitting between them. The CDR3 reads CASSPKGRDGYTF. The CDR3 DNA reads TGTGCCAGCTCACCAAAGGGGAGGGATGGCTACACCTTC. Full variable domain (rest looked up from reference TRBV18 and TRBJ1-2): NAGVMQNPRHLVRRRGQEARLRCSPMKGHSHVYWYRQLPEEGLKFMVYLQKENIIDESGMPKERFSAEFPKEGPSILRIQQVVRGDSAAYFCASSPKGRDGYTFGSGTRLTVV.

This rearrangement joins TRBV5-1 to TRBJ1-4, with a tentative D call TRBD1 (6 bases). Germline V gives CDR1 SGHRS, CDR2 YFSETQ. CDR3 length: 15 amino acids. V was pared by 0 bases and J by 7 bases, with 13 bases between. CDR3 nucleotides: TGCGCCAGCAGCTTGGAGGGGGACATAGGTGAAAAACTGTTTTTT. Encoded protein: CASSLEGDIGEKLFF.

On this clonotype: Just one base apart from a much larger clone, this may be a read error. As the CDR3 is not closed by the conserved phenylalanine or tryptophan, this likely results from a read error. The chain carries TRBV19 and TRBJ2-3; D may be TRBD1 or TRBD2 (5 bases each). CDR3 length: 15 residues. V gave up 2 bases and J gave up 2 bases, with 11 bases separating them. Germline V gene sequence: CDR1 LNHDA, CDR2 SQIVND (reference sequence). As DNA, the CDR3 is TGTGCCAGTAGTATAAGGGACGGACTCACAGATACGCAGTATTGT. Translating gives CASSIRDGLTDTQYC.

V and J are TRBV5-1 and TRBJ1-1; 7 bases match TRBD1. The CDR3 spans 12 residues. V trimming: 4 bases; J trimming: 5 bases; junction bases outside the gene matches: 2. Germline assignment: CDR1 SGHRS and CDR2 YFSETQ. CDR3 coding DNA: TGCGCCAGCAGCCAGGGGGAGACTGAAGCTTTCTTT. Encoded protein: CASSQGETEAFF.

V and J are TRBV7-3 and TRBJ2-1, with 8 bases aligning to TRBD2. The CDR3 has 16 amino acids. Germline V gene lookup returns CDR1 SGHTA and CDR2 FQGTGA. V gave up 3 bases and J gave up 8 bases; unmatched junction bases: 12. As DNA, the CDR3 is TGTGCCAGCAGCTTGGGCCCAGCGGGGGAATGGTATGAGCAGTTCTTC. It translates to CASSLGPAGEWYEQFF.

This clonotype was counted many times. The chain combines TRBV7-2 with TRBJ2-5; 10 positions match TRBD2. V trimming: 1 base; J trimming: 5 bases; junction bases outside the gene matches: 16. The germline V gene has CDR1 SGHTA and CDR2 FQGNSA. The CDR3 loop spans 19 amino acids. The CDR3 reads CASSLVRLRSGGAGETQYF. DNA of the CDR3: TGTGCCAGCAGCTTAGTGAGGTTGAGGAGCGGGGGGGCGGGGGAGACCCAGTACTTC.

Details on this clonotype: The junction shows a germline mismatch at one end, possibly a read error. The chain has TRBV5-5 and TRBJ2-7, with a possible D match to TRBD1 (5 bases). This CDR3 contains 15 residues. Germline V gene data show CDR1 as SGHKS and CDR2 as YYEKEE (reference sequence). CDR3 nucleotide sequence: TGTGCCAGCTGCTTTGGTCTGCAGGGCCCCTACGAGCAGTACTTC. This encodes CASCFGLQGPYEQYF.

This clonotype has a handful of counts. The V gene is TRBV5-5, the J gene TRBJ1-2; D remains unclear. This CDR3 comprises 14 residues. Germline V lookup: CDR1 SGHKS, CDR2 YYEKEE (reference sequence). The ends were cut back, 5 bases at V and 4 bases at J, with 15 bases in the middle. CDR3 sequence (DNA): TGTGCCAGCAGACAATCCGACGGAATCTATGGCTACACCTTC. Residues: CASRQSDGIYGYTF.

This clonotype showed up many times. The V and J genes are TRBV4-3 and TRBJ2-1, with 8 nucleotides matching TRBD2. V shed 0 bases, J shed 6 bases, and the junction held 1 base outside the gene matches. In germline, CDR1 is LGHNA, CDR2 YSLEER. The CDR3 loop spans 14 amino acids. The CDR3 is CASSQEGLANEQFF. The CDR3 DNA reads as TGCGCCAGCAGCCAAGAAGGACTAGCCAATGAGCAGTTCTTC.

This chain links TRBV6-4 with TRBJ1-5, with a tentative D call TRBD1 (5 bases). Germline lookup yields CDR1 MRHNA and CDR2 SNTAGT. The CDR3 covers 13 residues. V was shortened by 0 bases and J by 5 bases, with 5 bases between the two germline ends. CDR3 loop: CASSDSRDQPQHF. CDR3 nucleotides: TGTGCCAGCAGTGACTCCAGGGATCAGCCCCAGCATTTT.

There are a few counts of this clonotype. The chain uses TRBV7-8 and TRBJ1-6; D may be TRBD1 (5 bases). V lost 5 bases, J lost 5 bases, and 7 bases lay in between. This CDR3 region has 13 residues. CDR1 is SGHVS and CDR2 is FQNEAQ in the germline V gene. In nucleotides, the CDR3 is TGTGCCAGCAGCCGGGACGATAATTCACCCCTCCACTTT. Amino acids: CASSRDDNSPLHF.

Remarks on this clonotype: It may be a read error: a sequence one base away is much more abundant. CDR3 residues: CASSYRRGLDEQYF. The CDR3, as DNA: TGTGCCAGCAGTTACCGCAGGGGGCTCGACGAGCAGTACTTC. The chain joins TRBV6-2 or TRBV6-3 to TRBJ2-5, with TRBD1 identical over 8 bases. The tail of the sequence fits TRBJ2-7 better, so the J call may be wrong. Germline CDR1 is MNHEY and CDR2 is SVGEGT. This CDR3 has 14 amino acids.

At least ten counts were recorded for this clonotype. V gene TRBV20-1 combines with J gene TRBJ1-2; D not certain. The germline V and J ends were trimmed by 1 base and 5 bases, with 14 bases remaining between them. This CDR3 contains 14 residues. The germline V gene encodes CDR1 DFQATT and CDR2 SNEGSKA (reference sequence). The CDR3 spells CSARVGFMEYGYTF. The CDR3 DNA reads as TGCAGTGCTAGAGTGGGTTTCATGGAGTATGGCTACACCTTC.

This chain links TRBV7-3 with TRBJ1-4; 8 bases agree with TRBD1. With 0 bases clipped from V and 7 bases from J, the junction kept 4 bases outside the gene matches. There are 15 residues in the CDR3. Germline-derived CDR1 and CDR2 are SGHTA and FQGTGA. CDR3 region: CASSLTGTGREKLFF. CDR3 nucleotides: TGTGCCAGCAGCTTAACCGGGACAGGCCGTGAAAAACTGTTTTTT.

This clonotype has only one observation. The rearrangement links TRBV5-1 to TRBJ1-4; unclear D gene. V dropped 0 bases and J dropped 8 bases, with 14 bases sitting between them. Germline lookup yields CDR1 SGHRS and CDR2 YFSETQ. This CDR3 spans 15 amino acids. This chain's CDR3 is CASSLDGSGSEKLFF. For the CDR3, the DNA is TGCGCCAGCAGCTTGGACGGGTCGGGGAGCGAAAAACTGTTTTTT.

The rearrangement joins TRBV27 to TRBJ2-1; D is ambiguous. This CDR3 has 15 residues. The V gene's germline CDR1 is MNHEY and CDR2 SMNVEV (reference sequence). V lost 1 base and J 11 bases, leaving 18 bases between the germline ends. The CDR3 coding sequence is TGTGCCAGCAGTTTATTCAACTTACCCTACGTAAAGCAGTTCTTC. Translated, it gives CASSLFNLPYVKQFF.

The rearrangement joins TRBV5-1 to TRBJ1-2, with TRBD1 identical over 7 bases. CDR1 and CDR2 from the germline V gene are SGHRS and YFSETQ. This CDR3 spans 14 amino acids. With 4 bases clipped from V and 8 bases from J, the junction kept 11 bases outside the gene matches. Written as DNA, the CDR3 is TGCGCCAGCAGCACCCCCGACAGGGTGGGCGGCTACACCTTC. Protein: CASSTPDRVGGYTF. Full variable domain (outside the CDR3, taken from reference TRBV5-1 and TRBJ1-2): KAGVTQTPRYLIKTRGQQVTLSCSPISGHRSVSWYQQTPGQGLQFLFEYFSETQRNKGNFPGRFSGRQFSNSRSEMNVSTLELGDSALYLCASSTPDRVGGYTFGSGTRLTVV.

This clonotype was recorded a few times. The V and J genes are TRBV29-1 and TRBJ2-5; a possible D gene is TRBD2 (6 bases). Trimming pared 4 bases from V and 5 bases from J, leaving 14 bases between. The CDR3 totals 13 residues. Looked up from germline, CDR1 is SQVTM and CDR2 is ANQGSEA. The CDR3 coding sequence is TGCAGCGTTGGGGGAGGTCGGACGGAGACCCAGTACTTC. This sequence encodes CSVGGGRTETQYF.

This clonotype was seen repeatedly, ten times or more. This rearrangement joins TRBV5-5 to TRBJ2-7; maybe TRBD2 (6 bases). The CDR3 spans 14 residues. Germline-derived CDR1 and CDR2 are SGHKS and YYEKEE (reference sequence). Trimming stripped 0 bases from V and 7 bases from J, with 14 bases between. CDR3 sequence reads: CASSLEEGRKEQYF. Written as DNA, the CDR3 is TGTGCCAGCAGCTTGGAGGAGGGTCGGAAAGAGCAGTACTTC.